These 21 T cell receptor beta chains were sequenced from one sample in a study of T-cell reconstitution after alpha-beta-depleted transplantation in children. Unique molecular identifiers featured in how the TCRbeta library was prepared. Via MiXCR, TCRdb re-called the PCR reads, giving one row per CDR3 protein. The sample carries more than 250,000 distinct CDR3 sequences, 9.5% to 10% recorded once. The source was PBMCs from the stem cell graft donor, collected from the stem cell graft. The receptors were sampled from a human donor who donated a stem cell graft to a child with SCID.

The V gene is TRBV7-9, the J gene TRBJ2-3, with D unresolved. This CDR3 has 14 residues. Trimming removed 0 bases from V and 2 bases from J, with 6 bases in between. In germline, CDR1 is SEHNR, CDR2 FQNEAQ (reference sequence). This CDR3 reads CASSLAVHTDTQYF. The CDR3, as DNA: TGTGCCAGCAGCTTAGCGGTGCACACAGATACGCAGTATTTT.

The CDR3 here is CASSSGLAGGLAETDTQYF. The DNA for the CDR3 is TGCGCCAGCAGCTCCGGACTAGCGGGGGGCCTCGCTGAAACAGATACGCAGTATTTT. The chain has TRBV5-1 and TRBJ2-3; TRBD2 matches at 14 bases. Germline assignment: CDR1 SGHRS and CDR2 YFSETQ. CDR3 length: 19 amino acids. V shed 3 bases and J 3 bases; nucleotides not matched to a gene: 12.

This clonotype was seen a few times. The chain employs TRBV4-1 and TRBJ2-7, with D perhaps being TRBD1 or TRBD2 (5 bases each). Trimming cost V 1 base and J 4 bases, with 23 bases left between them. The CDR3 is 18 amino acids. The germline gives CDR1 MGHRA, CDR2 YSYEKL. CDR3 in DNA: TGCGCCAGCAGCCAAGCTCATACGAACCGGGACCTAATATACGAGCAGTACTTC. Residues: CASSQAHTNRDLIYEQYF.

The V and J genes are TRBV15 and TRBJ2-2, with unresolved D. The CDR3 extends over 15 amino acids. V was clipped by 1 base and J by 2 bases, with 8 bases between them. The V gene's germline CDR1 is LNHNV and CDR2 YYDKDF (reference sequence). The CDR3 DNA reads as TGTGCCACCAGCAGAGGGACCTTTAACACCGGGGAGCTGTTTTTT. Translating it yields CATSRGTFNTGELFF.

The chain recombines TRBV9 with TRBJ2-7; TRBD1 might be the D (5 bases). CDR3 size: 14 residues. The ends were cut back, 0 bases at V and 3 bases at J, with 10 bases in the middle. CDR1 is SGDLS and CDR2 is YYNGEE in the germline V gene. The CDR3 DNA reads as TGTGCCAGCAGCGTAGAAGGGGATAGCTACGAGCAGTACTTC. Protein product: CASSVEGDSYEQYF.

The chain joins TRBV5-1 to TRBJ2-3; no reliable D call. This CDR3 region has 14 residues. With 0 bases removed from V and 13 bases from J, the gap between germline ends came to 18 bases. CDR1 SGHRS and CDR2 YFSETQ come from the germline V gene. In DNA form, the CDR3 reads TGCGCCAGCAGCTTGGCCACTTACCCGGCTCTCAAGTATTTT. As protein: CASSLATYPALKYF.

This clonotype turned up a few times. The CDR3: CAITQGVGSGNTIYF. The CDR3 DNA reads TGTGCCATCACTCAGGGCGTCGGCTCTGGAAACACCATATATTTT. V and J are TRBV10-3 and TRBJ1-3; TRBD1 might be the D (5 bases). Per the germline V gene, CDR1 is ENHRY and CDR2 is SYGVKD. The CDR3 spans 15 residues. Deletions cut 7 bases from V and 0 bases from J, with 13 bases between.

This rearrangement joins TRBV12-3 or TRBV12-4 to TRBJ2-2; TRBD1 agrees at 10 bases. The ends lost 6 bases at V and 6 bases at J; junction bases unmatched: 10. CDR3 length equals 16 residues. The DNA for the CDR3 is TGTGCCAGCAGCATCGACAGGGGGCTAAGGGCCGGGGAGCTGTTTTTT. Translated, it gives CASSIDRGLRAGELFF.

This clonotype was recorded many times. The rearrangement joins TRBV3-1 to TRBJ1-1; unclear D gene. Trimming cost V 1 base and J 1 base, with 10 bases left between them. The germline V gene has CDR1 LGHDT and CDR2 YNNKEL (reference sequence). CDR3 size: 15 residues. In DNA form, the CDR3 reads TGTGCCAGCAGCCAAGGAGGGAGCGCGAACACTGAAGCTTTCTTT. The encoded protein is CASSQGGSANTEAFF.

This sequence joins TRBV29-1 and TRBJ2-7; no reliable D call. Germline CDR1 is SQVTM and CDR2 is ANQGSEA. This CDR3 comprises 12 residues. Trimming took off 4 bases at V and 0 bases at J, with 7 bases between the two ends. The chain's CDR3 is CSVVVSSYEQYF. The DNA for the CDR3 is TGCAGCGTTGTGGTCTCCTCCTACGAGCAGTACTTC.

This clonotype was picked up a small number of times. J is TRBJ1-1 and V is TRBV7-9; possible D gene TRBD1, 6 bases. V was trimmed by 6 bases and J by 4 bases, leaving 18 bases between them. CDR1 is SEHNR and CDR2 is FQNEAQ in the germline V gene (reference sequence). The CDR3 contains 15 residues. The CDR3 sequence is CASSLAGGGRTEAFF. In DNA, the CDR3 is TGTGCCAGCAGTCTAGCAGGAGGGGGGCGCACTGAAGCTTTCTTT.

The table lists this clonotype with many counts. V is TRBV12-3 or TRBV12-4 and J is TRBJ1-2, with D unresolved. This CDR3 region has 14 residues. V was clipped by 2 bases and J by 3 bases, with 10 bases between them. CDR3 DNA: TGTGCCAGCAGTTTACAAAGGGATCACTATGGCTACACCTTC. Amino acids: CASSLQRDHYGYTF.

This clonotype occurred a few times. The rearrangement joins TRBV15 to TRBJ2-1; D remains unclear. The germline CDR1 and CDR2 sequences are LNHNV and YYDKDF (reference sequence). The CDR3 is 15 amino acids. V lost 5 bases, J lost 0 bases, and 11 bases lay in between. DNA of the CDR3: TGTGCCACCAGCCCTCACAAAGGCTCCTACAATGAGCAGTTCTTC. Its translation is CATSPHKGSYNEQFF.

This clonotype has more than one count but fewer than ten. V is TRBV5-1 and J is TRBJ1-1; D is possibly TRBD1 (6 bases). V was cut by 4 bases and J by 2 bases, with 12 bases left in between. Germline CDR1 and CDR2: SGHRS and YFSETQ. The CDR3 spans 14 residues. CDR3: CASSGGTKNTEAFF. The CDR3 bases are TGCGCCAGCAGCGGGGGGACAAAAAACACTGAAGCTTTCTTT. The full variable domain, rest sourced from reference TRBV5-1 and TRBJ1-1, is KAGVTQTPRYLIKTRGQQVTLSCSPISGHRSVSWYQQTPGQGLQFLFEYFSETQRNKGNFPGRFSGRQFSNSRSEMNVSTLELGDSALYLCASSGGTKNTEAFFGQGTRLTVV.

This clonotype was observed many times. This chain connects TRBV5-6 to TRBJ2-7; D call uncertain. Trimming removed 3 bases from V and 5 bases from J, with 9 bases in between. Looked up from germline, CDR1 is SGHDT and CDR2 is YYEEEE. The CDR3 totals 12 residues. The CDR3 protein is CASSSFIHEQYF. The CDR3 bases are TGTGCCAGCAGCTCGTTTATCCACGAGCAGTACTTC.

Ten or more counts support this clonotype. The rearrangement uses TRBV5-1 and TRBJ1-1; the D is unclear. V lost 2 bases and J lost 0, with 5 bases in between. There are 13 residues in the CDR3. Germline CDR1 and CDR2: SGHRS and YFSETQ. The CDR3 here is CASSFVLNTEAFF. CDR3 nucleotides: TGCGCCAGCAGCTTTGTATTGAACACTGAAGCTTTCTTT.

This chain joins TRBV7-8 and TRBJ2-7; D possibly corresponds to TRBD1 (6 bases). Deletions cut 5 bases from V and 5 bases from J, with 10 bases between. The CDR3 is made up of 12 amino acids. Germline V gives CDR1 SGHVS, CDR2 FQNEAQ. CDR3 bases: TGTGCCAGCAGCCTCTGGACAGACGAGCAGTACTTC. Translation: CASSLWTDEQYF.

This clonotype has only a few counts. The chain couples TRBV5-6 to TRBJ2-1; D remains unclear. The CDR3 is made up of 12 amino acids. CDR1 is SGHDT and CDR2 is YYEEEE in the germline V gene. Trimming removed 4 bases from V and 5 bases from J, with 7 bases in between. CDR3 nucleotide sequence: TGTGCCAGCAGCATCCTGGACAATGAGCAGTTCTTC. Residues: CASSILDNEQFF.

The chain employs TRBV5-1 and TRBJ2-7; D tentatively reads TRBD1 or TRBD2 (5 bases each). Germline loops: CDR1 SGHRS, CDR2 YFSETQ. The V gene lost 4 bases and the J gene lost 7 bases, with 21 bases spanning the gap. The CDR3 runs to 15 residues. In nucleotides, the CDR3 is TGCGCCAGCAGCCCATCCGGGACCGGCAGGGAAGAGCAGTACTTC. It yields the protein CASSPSGTGREEQYF.

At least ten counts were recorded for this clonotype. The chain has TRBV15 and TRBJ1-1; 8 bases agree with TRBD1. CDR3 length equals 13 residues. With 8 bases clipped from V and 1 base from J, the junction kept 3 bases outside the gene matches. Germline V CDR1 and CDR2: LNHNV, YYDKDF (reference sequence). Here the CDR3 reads CATSGTGNTEAFF. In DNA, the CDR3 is TGTGCCACCTCCGGGACAGGGAACACTGAAGCTTTCTTT.

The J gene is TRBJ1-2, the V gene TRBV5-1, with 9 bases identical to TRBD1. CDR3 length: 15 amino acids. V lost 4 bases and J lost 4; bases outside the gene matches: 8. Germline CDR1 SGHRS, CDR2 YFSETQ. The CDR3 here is CASSTGTGFTYGYTF. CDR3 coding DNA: TGCGCCAGCAGCACCGGGACAGGGTTTACCTATGGCTACACCTTC.